This T cell receptor (beta chain) was sequenced during a study of post-analysis software for immune sequencing data. Study-wide results and caveats: Those samples that were prepared in the same batch co-clustered strongly by F measure. Several TRBV segments, TRBV5-6, TRBV5-1 and TRBV20-1 among them, were found more frequent in patients than controls. People with multiple sclerosis had a significantly lower normalized Chao1 diversity than controls did.

TCR beta libraries were prepared from cDNA with unique molecular identifiers. Roughly 0.5 million cDNA molecules were obtained from approximately 0.91 to 9.4 million T cells. TCRdb called the PCR reads again in MiXCR, with one record for every CDR3 protein. The repertoire has hundreds of thousands of distinct CDR3 sequences, around 27% of them found once; the top ten carry around 0.6%. Deletions cut 4 bases from V and 8 bases from J, with 22 bases between. Germline V gives CDR1 SGHRS, CDR2 YFSETQ. This CDR3 region has 16 residues. This clonotype turned up a few times. Its target is unknown. The chain couples TRBV5-1 to TRBJ2-1, with D perhaps assigned TRBD1 or TRBD2 (5 bases each). This TCR came from a girl aged 5 to 17 with multiple sclerosis. Sequencing was performed on blood. Here the CDR3 reads CASSRAPTGLSYEQFF. In DNA, the CDR3 is TGCGCCAGCAGCCGGGCCCCTACAGGACTTTCTTATGAGCAGTTCTTC.